This TCR beta chain stems from a study of shared clonotypes between healthy human individuals. Deep-level running was used for the assay. Here immunoSEQ multiplex PCR was the method, and the copy in TCRdb shows in-frame clones only, minus some. The sample carries 2 million or so clones, less than 95% recorded once. Cells designated naive CD8 were CD45RO-negative and were positively selected for CCR7, with terminally differentiated effector memory CD45RA+ cells excluded. V lost 4 bases and J lost 3; bases outside the gene matches: 18. There are 19 residues in the CDR3. J is TRBJ1-5 and V is TRBV5-3, with 8 bases lining up with TRBD1. TRBV5-3 is classed as an ORF, of uncertain function. Material for sequencing was naive CD8+ T cells sorted from blood. The source of this sequence is a man between 18 and 35 years old in good health. This chain's CDR3 is CARSRGRTGRGPINQPQHF. DNA for the CDR3: TGTGCCAGAAGCCGAGGACGAACGGGCAGGGGGCCAATCAATCAGCCCCAGCATTTT.